A selection of T cell receptor beta chains follows, all from one sample in a study of shared T cell receptors in the human thymus. TCRdb's copy holds only in-frame clones and misses some; the assay was immunoSEQ multiplex PCR. The sample records approximately 580,000 clones, around 78% being singletons. The same sample was also studied in work on human thymus T cells.

The sequenced material came from thymocytes. Receptors originate from a boy younger than two with a congenital heart defect. Each CDR3 is given with its conserved first and last residue. The order of the fields is clone size, V gene, J gene, D gene, CDR3 protein, CDR3 DNA. A D gene is named only where the DNA matches it firmly. A clone size is listed for some rows: how often the clone was seen (once, few, many), or a class if it is expanded.

once	TRBV6-1	TRBJ2-7	TRBD2	CASSEPPSGRAEQYF	TGTGCCAGCAGTGAACCTCCTAGCGGGAGGGCCGAGCAGTACTTC
-	TRBV4-1	TRBJ2-7	TRBD2	CASSQVVSTSGPYEQYF	TGCGCCAGCAGCCAAGTCGTTTCGACTAGCGGGCCCTACGAGCAGTACTTC
-	TRBV25-1	TRBJ1-1	TRBD1	CASSEDREPIAEAFF	TGTGCCAGCAGTGAAGACAGGGAGCCAATCGCTGAAGCTTTCTTT
few	TRBV7-8	TRBJ2-4	TRBD2	CASSLERAGEDKNIQYF	TGTGCCAGCAGCTTAGAGAGAGCGGGAGAGGACAAAAACATTCAGTACTTC
once	TRBV5-4	TRBJ2-1	TRBD2	CASSLLRERDNEQFF	TGTGCCAGCAGCTTGTTGCGGGAGAGGGACAATGAGCAGTTCTTC
-	TRBV19	TRBJ1-5	-	CASTTDPLHQPQHF	TGTGCCAGTACGACAGACCCTTTGCATCAGCCCCAGCATTTT
-	TRBV6-4	TRBJ2-3	-	CASRRGDSLNSTDTQYF	TGTGCCAGCAGGAGGGGGGACAGCTTAAATAGCACAGATACGCAGTATTTT
-	TRBV4-2	TRBJ2-3	-	CASSQASDTQYF	TGTGCCAGCAGCCAAGCGTCAGATACGCAGTATTTT
few	TRBV25-1	TRBJ2-1	-	CASSRNEQFF	TGTGCCAGCAGTCGGAATGAGCAGTTCTTC
few	TRBV14	TRBJ1-3	TRBD1	CASSSDRRSGNTIYF	TGTGCCAGCAGCTCGGACAGGAGGTCCGGAAACACCATATATTTT
-	TRBV4-2	TRBJ1-2	-	CASSQERDAKKHPTGYSYGYTF	TGTGCCAGCAGCCAAGAGCGGGACGCCAAAAAACACCCCACGGGTTACTCCTATGGCTACACCTTC
once	TRBV11-3	TRBJ2-3	TRBD2	CATKESSGRNRSTDTQYF	TGTGCCACCAAGGAGAGTAGCGGGAGAAATCGCAGCACAGATACGCAGTATTTT
-	TRBV2	TRBJ2-7	-	CASSDLAKRPSSYEQYF	TGTGCCAGCAGTGATTTGGCGAAGCGGCCCTCCTCCTACGAGCAGTACTTC
few	TRBV6-5	TRBJ2-7	TRBD2	CASSYSVGRARYEQYF	TGTGCCAGCAGTTACTCGGTCGGGAGGGCTCGGTACGAGCAGTACTTC
few	TRBV28	TRBJ2-1	-	CASSLPETVTDEQFF	TGTGCCAGCAGTTTACCCGAGACTGTGACCGATGAGCAGTTCTTC
-	TRBV28	TRBJ2-4	TRBD2	CASSLSSGRENIQYF	TGTGCCAGCAGTTTATCAAGCGGGAGGGAAAACATTCAGTACTTC
few	TRBV21-1	TRBJ1-5	-	CAGELQGTGHNQPQHF	TGTGCCGGGGAGCTACAGGGGACAGGGCACAATCAGCCCCAGCATTTT
-	TRBV5-4	TRBJ1-2	TRBD1	CASSTTGGYNYGYTF	TGTGCCAGCAGCACGACAGGGGGCTACAACTATGGCTACACCTTC
-	TRBV11-3	TRBJ2-7	TRBD1	CASSLVPGTGNEQYF	TGTGCCAGCAGCTTAGTCCCCGGGACAGGCAACGAGCAGTACTTC
-	TRBV28	TRBJ2-4	-	CASSLTVYKNIQYF	TGTGCCAGCAGTTTAACGGTATACAAAAACATTCAGTACTTC
-	TRBV7-9	TRBJ2-7	-	CASSFDLHPHYEQYF	TGTGCCAGCAGCTTCGACTTACACCCTCACTACGAGCAGTACTTC
-	TRBV5-6	TRBJ2-1	TRBD2	CASSLGAGGPIYEQFF	TGTGCCAGCAGCTTGGGGGCGGGAGGGCCGATCTATGAGCAGTTCTTC
-	TRBV18	TRBJ2-4	TRBD2	CASSPERGEAKNIQYF	TGTGCCAGCTCACCAGAACGGGGGGAAGCCAAAAACATTCAGTACTTC
-	TRBV19	TRBJ1-2	-	CASSIGFDRPEEANYGYTF	TGTGCCAGTAGTATTGGTTTCGACAGGCCGGAGGAAGCTAACTATGGCTACACCTTC
-	TRBV5-1	TRBJ1-3	-	CASSLAGTTRGNTIYF	TGCGCCAGCAGCTTGGCGGGTACAACGAGGGGAAACACCATATATTTT
-	TRBV5-8	TRBJ2-3	-	CASSLTVPTGLRTDTQYF	TGTGCCAGCAGCTTAACCGTCCCTACAGGGCTACGCACAGATACGCAGTATTTT
-	TRBV4-3	TRBJ2-7	TRBD2	CASSQESGSSYEQYF	TGCGCCAGCAGCCAAGAGAGCGGGAGTAGCTACGAGCAGTACTTC
few	TRBV4-3	TRBJ2-1	TRBD2	CASSQDCGPSGRDFNEQFF	TGCGCCAGCAGCCAAGATTGCGGCCCGAGCGGGAGAGATTTCAATGAGCAGTTCTTC
few	TRBV2	TRBJ2-7	TRBD2	CASSEAPGLAGEYEQYF	TGTGCCAGCAGTGAAGCGCCGGGGCTAGCGGGAGAGTACGAGCAGTACTTC
-	TRBV18	TRBJ2-1	TRBD2	CATAREGLGNEQFF	TGTGCCACCGCACGTGAAGGACTAGGCAATGAGCAGTTCTTC
-	TRBV28	TRBJ2-7	-	CASSWSFSGPSSYEQYF	TGTGCCAGCAGTTGGAGCTTTAGTGGCCCGAGCTCCTACGAGCAGTACTTC
-	TRBV30	TRBJ2-1	TRBD1	CAGRQGLGEQFF	TGTGCCGGGAGACAGGGCTTGGGTGAGCAGTTCTTC
-	TRBV29-1	TRBJ2-5	TRBD1	CSALPFGQAKETQYF	TGCAGCGCACTACCATTCGGACAGGCAAAAGAGACCCAGTACTTC
-	TRBV7-3	TRBJ1-1	-	CASSPATGPDTEAFF	TGTGCCAGCAGCCCAGCGACAGGACCGGACACTGAAGCTTTCTTT
-	TRBV27	TRBJ2-3	TRBD1	CASSYNPPGTDTDTQYF	TGTGCCAGCAGCTATAACCCCCCAGGGACAGACACAGATACGCAGTATTTT
-	TRBV27	TRBJ2-7	TRBD2	CASSSRWGGEYEQYF	TGTGCCAGCAGCTCCCGCTGGGGAGGGGAATACGAGCAGTACTTC
-	TRBV27	TRBJ2-1	-	CASSLNSRTTNEQFF	TGTGCCAGCAGTCTCAACTCCCGGACTACCAATGAGCAGTTCTTC
-	TRBV29-1	TRBJ2-3	TRBD2	CSVDTSGTSTDTQYF	TGCAGCGTAGATACTAGCGGAACTAGCACAGATACGCAGTATTTT
-	TRBV4-3	TRBJ1-5	-	CASSQDLRGSDQPQHF	TGCGCCAGCAGCCAAGATCTGCGGGGGTCGGATCAGCCCCAGCATTTT
-	TRBV14	TRBJ2-2	TRBD2	CASSQESEGLASYGLGELFF	TGTGCCAGCAGCCAAGAAAGTGAAGGACTAGCGTCATACGGGCTCGGGGAGCTGTTTTTT
once	TRBV4-1	TRBJ2-7	-	CASSQDRGSSSYEQYF	TGCGCCAGCAGCCAAGATCGAGGTTCTAGCTCCTACGAGCAGTACTTC
-	TRBV27	TRBJ2-7	TRBD2	CASSPEREGSYEQYF	TGTGCCAGCAGTCCAGAGCGGGAGGGCTCCTACGAGCAGTACTTC
-	TRBV15	TRBJ2-1	TRBD2	CATSRDRGLAGGDEQFF	TGTGCCACCAGCAGAGATCGTGGGCTAGCGGGAGGTGATGAGCAGTTCTTC
-	TRBV2	TRBJ1-5	TRBD1	CASSEALGTANSNQPQHF	TGTGCCAGCAGTGAAGCGCTCGGGACAGCGAATAGCAATCAGCCCCAGCATTTT
-	TRBV6-1	TRBJ2-7	TRBD1	CASRGFPGQGYEQYF	TGTGCCAGCAGGGGCTTCCCGGGACAGGGGTACGAGCAGTACTTC
-	TRBV27	TRBJ2-3	TRBD1	CASSLSMTGGRTDTQYF	TGTGCCAGCAGTTTATCCATGACAGGGGGCAGGACAGATACGCAGTATTTT
-	TRBV28	TRBJ2-7	-	CASSTGTAEQYF	TGTGCCAGCAGCACAGGAACTGCCGAGCAGTACTTC
few	TRBV7-6	TRBJ2-7	TRBD1	CASSHRGQGAPHEQYF	TGTGCCAGCAGCCACCGCGGACAGGGGGCGCCCCACGAGCAGTACTTC
few	TRBV6-5	TRBJ2-1	TRBD2	CASSHQAGGYNEQFF	TGTGCCAGCAGTCACCAGGCGGGAGGCTACAATGAGCAGTTCTTC
once	TRBV18	TRBJ2-7	-	CASPPTQGLSYEQYF	TGTGCCAGCCCGCCAACACAGGGTCTTAGCTACGAGCAGTACTTC
few	TRBV28	TRBJ2-7	TRBD1	CASRGLTGGSRQYF	TGTGCCAGCAGGGGACTGACAGGGGGCTCCAGGCAGTACTTC
once	TRBV6-4	TRBJ2-3	TRBD2	CASSEGLAGRDTQYF	TGTGCCAGCAGTGAGGGACTAGCGGGACGGGATACGCAGTATTTT
few	TRBV27	TRBJ2-7	TRBD2	CASSLGGYRGLAGVPSYEQYF	TGTGCCAGCAGTCTGGGTGGTTACAGGGGACTAGCGGGAGTCCCCTCCTACGAGCAGTACTTC
few	TRBV10-3	TRBJ1-2	-	CAISAGRNYGYTF	TGTGCCATCAGCGCCGGGAGAAACTATGGCTACACCTTC